This TCR beta chain was profiled in a study of response to subunit inactivated influenza vaccine (dated by TCRdb to between 2017 and 2018). Turning to the overall study: Deep quantitative profiling of the T cell receptor repertoire was used in the study to follow responses to a trivalent subunit inactivated influenza vaccine. What the research found in general, with its limitations: According to the authors, only a limited number of new T cells may be recruited by each seasonal influenza vaccination.

This clonotype was seen at least ten times. Which antigen it targets is not known. Qualities for individual bases were not recorded, and no much larger clone is one base off. CDR1 and CDR2 (SGHTA, FQGNSA) derive from the germline V gene. V is pared back by 0 bases and J by 2 bases, with 7 bases lying between the germline termini. The CDR3 goes from the cysteine to the phenylalanine over 14 residues. CDR3 DNA is the only sequence kept; it has 42 bases, read in frame from the first base. The library was generated by RT-PCR. The reads were generated on an Illumina HiSeq 2500. TCRdb handled the public reads itself, with Q25 trimming in fastp and clone calling in MiXCR, and kept productive beta chains. CDR3 protein duplicates are merged, each entry listing the most common genes and DNA. The sample table contains around 750,000 distinct CDR3 sequences; only one count was recorded for around 20% of them. The ten largest account for roughly 10% of the sample.

This receptor was identified in a middle-aged man who received an inactivated influenza vaccine. Donor details come from another sample of the same person, matched by shared clones. Sequencing was performed on PBMCs from blood, taken about 5 days after vaccination. Recombination linked TRBV7-2 to TRBJ1-1, with no confident D gene call. The CDR3 region reads CASSLASGNTEAFF. The nucleotide sequence reads as follows: TGTGCCAGCAGCTTAGCCTCAGGTAACACTGAAGCTTTCTTT.